Listed below are T cell receptor beta chains from one sample, sequenced in a study of T cells in Graves' hyperthyroidism and ophthalmopathy. TCRdb redid the calling of the multiplex PCR reads with MiXCR, one entry per CDR3 protein. The table lists about 690,000 distinct CDR3 sequences, approximately 15% of them singletons. Sequencing was carried out using blood. These receptors came from a man aged 50 to 60 with Graves' hyperthyroidism. Each CDR3 is given with its conserved first and last residue. D genes are given only for firm matches. The size entry is marked missing in some rows and otherwise reads once, few, many or a size class.

V	D	J	size	CDR3	DNA
TRBV27	NA	TRBJ1-5	many	CASRLRGSNQPQHF	TGTGCCAGCAGGTTGAGGGGGAGCAATCAGCCCCAGCATTTT
TRBV11-2	NA	TRBJ1-5	many	CASSFQSGTDQPQHF	TGTGCCAGCAGCTTCCAAAGTGGGACGGATCAGCCCCAGCATTTT
TRBV9	TRBD1	TRBJ1-6	NA	CASSVAGGRMNSPLHF	TGTGCCAGCAGCGTGGCAGGGGGAAGGATGAATTCACCCCTCCACTTT
TRBV2	TRBD1	TRBJ2-3	many	CASTARQGAKRDTQYF	TGTGCCAGCACCGCTAGACAGGGGGCTAAGAGAGATACGCAGTATTTT
TRBV11-1	TRBD1	TRBJ2-7	many	CASSQQTGAKTYEQYF	TGTGCCAGCAGCCAACAAACAGGGGCGAAGACCTACGAGCAGTACTTC
TRBV11-3	NA	TRBJ2-1	NA	CASSLAFEVYNEQFF	TGTGCCAGTAGCTTAGCTTTCGAGGTCTACAATGAGCAGTTCTTC
TRBV30	NA	TRBJ1-2	many	CAWGTGGNYGYTF	TGTGCCTGGGGTACCGGGGGTAACTATGGCTACACCTTC
TRBV25-1	NA	TRBJ2-5	many	CASSESTVLQETQYF	TGTGCCAGCAGTGAGTCGACCGTCCTCCAAGAGACCCAGTACTTC
TRBV29-1	NA	TRBJ1-1	NA	CSVQEKNTEAFF	TGCAGCGTACAGGAGAAGAACACTGAAGCTTTCTTT
TRBV28	TRBD1	TRBJ1-6	few	CASSAGQGKGSPLHF	TGTGCCAGCAGCGCGGGACAGGGGAAGGGTTCACCCCTCCACTTT
TRBV7-2	TRBD2	TRBJ2-4	NA	CASSQRERVAGSKNIQYF	TGTGCCAGCAGCCAAAGAGAGAGGGTAGCGGGATCCAAAAACATTCAGTACTTC
TRBV12-3/TRBV12-4	NA	TRBJ2-3	NA	CASSPELDLTQYF	TGTGCCAGCAGTCCCGAGCTAGATCTTACGCAGTATTTT
TRBV6-2/TRBV6-3	NA	TRBJ1-1	many	CASRRGSVNTEAFF	TGTGCCAGCAGGAGGGGAAGTGTGAACACTGAAGCTTTCTTT
TRBV28	NA	TRBJ1-2	few	CASSLYPNGYTF	TGTGCCAGCAGTTTGTACCCAAATGGCTACACCTTC
TRBV5-1	NA	TRBJ1-2	NA	CASTLTGGTNYGYTF	TGCGCCAGCACCTTGACGGGGGGGACGAACTATGGCTACACCTTC
TRBV20-1	TRBD2	TRBJ2-1	few	CSAQRGSYNEQFF	TGCAGTGCACAGCGGGGGTCCTACAATGAGCAGTTCTTC
TRBV28	NA	TRBJ1-1	many	CASTPYGKITEAFF	TGTGCCAGCACACCCTATGGGAAGATCACTGAAGCTTTCTTT
TRBV2	NA	TRBJ1-1	NA	CASRDRDFSNTEAFF	TGTGCCAGCAGGGACCGGGATTTCTCGAACACTGAAGCTTTCTTT
TRBV12-3/TRBV12-4	NA	TRBJ2-1	many	CASSFQRDNNEQFF	TGTGCCAGCAGTTTCCAGCGGGACAACAATGAGCAGTTCTTC
TRBV5-4	TRBD2	TRBJ2-7	NA	CASSWATSGVSYEQYF	TGTGCCAGCAGCTGGGCAACTAGCGGGGTCTCCTACGAGCAGTACTTC
TRBV28	NA	TRBJ2-2	few	CASRLGGTNTGELFF	TGTGCCAGCCGTCTAGGGGGGACGAACACCGGGGAGCTGTTTTTT
TRBV6-2/TRBV6-3	NA	TRBJ1-2	NA	CASSSRVDGYTF	TGTGCCAGCAGTAGCAGGGTTGATGGCTACACCTTC
TRBV7-9	NA	TRBJ2-1	once	CASSSSERAWNEQFF	TGTGCCAGCAGCTCTTCAGAGCGGGCATGGAATGAGCAGTTCTTC
TRBV27	TRBD2	TRBJ2-5	NA	CASTGTSGIQETQYF	TGTGCCAGCACCGGGACTAGCGGGATCCAAGAGACCCAGTACTTC